The clone carrying this T cell receptor beta chain was detected a few times. Antigen unknown. The gene symbols are mouse symbols. The read is 4 residues too short to cover the CDR3 end, so that end is filled in from the germline J gene. Other nucleotide sequences from this sample produce the same CDR3. CD4, CD8alpha, NKG2D, NKG2ACE and other markers were used to sort pooled cutaneous lymph node cells. The CDR3 loop spans 15 amino acids. CDR1 and CDR2 from the germline V gene are NSQYPW and LRSPGD (reference sequence). V was clipped by 2 bases and J by 3 bases; unmatched bases: 3. Extracted from the samples, RNA was reverse transcribed into cDNA to serve as the sequencing template. Profiled with immunoSEQ multiplex PCR; TCRdb holds only in-frame clones, not every one. Observed in the sample are approximately 300,000 clones, none of them singletons. The data derive from a study of CD8+ T cells in alopecia areata. Study-level points and caveats: Clonality exceeded that of normal scalp in lesional scalp, most notably in alopecia totalis/universalis.

Sequencing was done on a sample of CD4+ T cells sorted from a lymph node. The origin of this receptor is a C3H/HeJ mouse with alopecia areata. The MHC haplotype recorded for the strain is H2-k. The rearrangement joins TRBV1 to TRBJ2-7; TRBD2 agrees at 11 bases. The CDR3 sequence: CTCSAKDWGGYEQYF. Partial CDR3 DNA: TGCACCTGCAGTGCAAAAGACTGGGGGGGCTAT.